These 20 T cell receptor beta chains were all obtained from the same sample, sequenced in a study of cytomegalovirus exposure and HLA in healthy donors. Profiled with immunoSEQ multiplex PCR; TCRdb holds only in-frame clones, not every one. The table records 150,000 to 200,000 clones, about 81% of them present only once. Sequencing was carried out using PBMCs. These receptors all come from a woman in her 30s in good health and CMV-seronegative.

V and J are TRBV28 and TRBJ2-7, with D possibly being TRBD1 (6 bases). Per the germline V gene, CDR1 is MDHEN and CDR2 is SYDVKM. The CDR3 extends over 12 amino acids. Deletions cut 5 bases from V and 7 bases from J, with 12 bases between. CDR3 sequence (DNA): TGTGCCAGCAGTCTCCGACAGGATGAGCAGTACTTC. Its translation is CASSLRQDEQYF.

The V gene is TRBV2, the J gene TRBJ2-7, with TRBD2 matching 10 bases. The CDR3 sequence is 14 residues long. The germline V gene encodes CDR1 SNHLY and CDR2 FYNNEI. V gave up 2 bases and J gave up 7 bases; unmatched junction bases: 5. The CDR3: CASSESGRAWEQYF. The DNA of the CDR3 is TGTGCCAGCAGTGAAAGCGGGAGGGCCTGGGAGCAGTACTTC.

Comments on this clone: Relative to the germline gene, one junction end is altered; a read error may explain this. This chain uses TRBV27 with TRBJ1-2; TRBD1 is a possible D gene (5 bases). The CDR3 loop spans 14 amino acids. Looked up from germline, CDR1 is MNHEY and CDR2 is SMNVEV (reference sequence). The CDR3: CASSLAGSSYGHTF. CDR3 DNA: TGTGCCAGCAGTTTGGCAGGGTCCAGCTATGGCCACACCTTC.

The J gene is TRBJ1-2, the V gene TRBV9; the D gene is possibly TRBD1 (5 bases). Trimming shortened V by 0 bases and J by 8 bases, and 20 bases separated the two germline ends. Germline V CDR1 and CDR2: SGDLS, YYNGEE. The CDR3 extends over 16 amino acids. CDR3: CASSVANRRAVRGYTF. The CDR3 coding sequence is TGTGCCAGCAGCGTAGCTAACAGGAGGGCAGTAAGGGGCTACACCTTC. The full variable domain, in which reference TRBV9 and TRBJ1-2 provide the parts outside the CDR3, is DSGVTQTPKHLITATGQRVTLRCSPRSGDLSVYWYQQSLDQGLQFLIQYYNGEERAKGNILERFSAQQFPDLHSELNLSSLELGDSALYFCASSVANRRAVRGYTFGSGTRLTVV.

This clone was found once. This chain links TRBV28 with TRBJ1-1; maybe TRBD1 (5 bases). Trimming shortened V by 5 bases and J by 1 base, and 20 bases separated the two germline ends. The CDR3 is 17 amino acids. The germline V gene encodes CDR1 MDHEN and CDR2 SYDVKM. This CDR3 is CASSAASRVGPNTEAFF. The CDR3 nucleotides read TGTGCCAGCAGTGCCGCAAGCAGGGTAGGCCCGAACACTGAAGCTTTCTTT.

The rearrangement uses TRBV19 and TRBJ2-3; 9 bases fit TRBD1. V lost 6 bases and J lost 5; bases outside the gene matches: 6. Germline CDR1 and CDR2: LNHDA and SQIVND (reference sequence). CDR3 length: 14 residues. The CDR3 region has the DNA TGTGCCAGTAGCCTAAACAGGGGGCGAGATACGCAGTATTTT. Protein: CASSLNRGRDTQYF. Full variable domain (outside the CDR3, taken from reference TRBV19 and TRBJ2-3): DGGITQSPKYLFRKEGQNVTLSCEQNLNHDAMYWYRQDPGQGLRLIYYSQIVNDFQKGDIAEGYSVSREKKESFPLTVTSAQKNPTAFYLCASSLNRGRDTQYFGPGTRLTVL.

The rearrangement uses TRBV7-8 and TRBJ1-1; tentatively, D is TRBD1 (5 bases). Germline CDR1 reads SGHVS; CDR2 reads FQNEAQ. Trimming took off 0 bases at V and 5 bases at J, with 7 bases between the two ends. The CDR3 consists of 13 residues. The DNA for the CDR3 is TGTGCCAGCAGCTTAGCTCGGACAACTGAAGCTTTCTTT. Translation: CASSLARTTEAFF.

Written as DNA, the CDR3 is TGTGCCATCAGTGGGACGGGGGGGAGCGAGCAGTACTTC. Its protein is CAISGTGGSEQYF. The chain combines TRBV10-3 with TRBJ2-7; 8 bases line up with TRBD2. This CDR3 contains 13 residues. In germline, CDR1 is ENHRY, CDR2 SYGVKD. V trimming: 4 bases; J trimming: 6 bases; junction bases outside the gene matches: 5.

The chain links TRBV19 to TRBJ2-1, with 8 positions matching TRBD1. Germline V gene lookup returns CDR1 LNHDA and CDR2 SQIVND (reference sequence). Unmatched junction bases numbered 11, after V lost 6 bases and J lost 7 bases. The CDR3 contains 15 residues. This CDR3 is CASRAQGGKTNEQFF. The CDR3 nucleotides are TGTGCCAGTAGAGCACAGGGGGGCAAAACGAATGAGCAGTTCTTC.

This sequence joins TRBV18 and TRBJ1-2, with TRBD1 identical over 11 bases. This CDR3 contains 15 residues. The germline gives CDR1 KGHSH, CDR2 LQKENI. After removal of 3 bases from V and 4 bases from J, the junction contained 4 bases not matched to a gene. CDR3 loop: CASSPGQGEVYGYTF. For the CDR3, the DNA is TGTGCCAGCTCACCGGGACAGGGGGAGGTCTATGGCTACACCTTC.

The chain uses TRBV10-1 and TRBJ2-5; 8 bases agree with TRBD1. CDR1 and CDR2 (germline): WNHNN, SYGVQD (reference sequence). The V and J ends lost 6 bases and 5 bases, in that order; junction bases with no gene match: 5. The CDR3 is made up of 13 amino acids. CDR3 protein: CASSRGLVETQYF. CDR3 in DNA: TGCGCCAGCAGCAGGGGGCTCGTGGAGACCCAGTACTTC.

The rearrangement joins TRBV7-9 to TRBJ2-7, with 8 bases aligning to TRBD1. The CDR3 runs to 14 residues. In germline, CDR1 is SEHNR, CDR2 FQNEAQ (reference sequence). After removal of 5 bases from V and 0 bases from J, the junction contained 3 bases not matched to a gene. Here the CDR3 reads CASSTGGHSYEQYF. The CDR3 DNA reads TGTGCCAGCAGCACAGGGGGTCACTCCTACGAGCAGTACTTC. Variable domain in full (rest from reference TRBV7-9 and TRBJ2-7): DTGVSQNPRHKITKRGQNVTFRCDPISEHNRLYWYRQTLGQGPEFLTYFQNEAQLEKSRLLSDRFSAERPKGSFSTLEIQRTEQGDSAMYLCASSTGGHSYEQYFGPGTRLTVT.

The chain links TRBV6-5 to TRBJ1-2; 12 bases align to TRBD1. The CDR3 covers 14 residues. Germline CDR1 MNHEY, CDR2 SVGAGI. V shed 6 bases, J shed 4 bases, and the junction held 3 bases outside the gene matches. The CDR3 region has the DNA TGTGCCAGCAGGCGGGACAGGGGGCTCTATGGCTACACCTTC. Protein product: CASRRDRGLYGYTF.

V is TRBV18 and J is TRBJ2-3; weak D call: TRBD2 (5 bases). The V and J ends lost 4 bases and 2 bases respectively, with 10 bases between them. The CDR3 runs to 14 residues. Germline CDR1 KGHSH, CDR2 LQKENI. CDR3 DNA sequence: TGTGCCAGCTCACGCGGAGGAGCCACAGATACGCAGTATTTT. Its protein product is CASSRGGATDTQYF.

The chain links TRBV4-1 to TRBJ1-5; possible D gene TRBD1, 5 bases. The CDR3 loop spans 16 amino acids. V was pared by 3 bases and J by 9 bases, with 21 bases between. Germline V CDR1 and CDR2: MGHRA, YSYEKL. The CDR3 region is CASSQTRRGLGRPQHF. The CDR3 bases are TGCGCCAGCAGCCAGACCAGGCGGGGGTTGGGCCGGCCCCAGCATTTT.

To note about this clone: At one end, the junction sequence differs from germline, possibly due to a read error. The chain employs TRBV28 and TRBJ2-6; TRBD1 might be the D (5 bases). Germline CDR1 and CDR2: MDHEN and SYDVKM. CDR3 size: 16 residues. CDR3 residues: CASSLDSLSGANVLTF. In DNA, the CDR3 is TGTGCTAGCAGTTTAGACAGCCTCTCTGGGGCCAACGTCCTGACTTTC.

CDR3 sequence: CASSLAYRGNEKLFF. The CDR3 bases are TGTGCCAGCAGCTTAGCATACAGGGGGAATGAAAAACTGTTTTTT. J is TRBJ1-4 and V is TRBV7-6; 8 bases are shared with TRBD1. The CDR3 spans 15 residues. V gave up 0 bases and J gave up 5 bases; unmatched junction bases: 2. Germline-derived CDR1 and CDR2 are SGHVS and FNYEAQ.

The chain is built from TRBV30 and TRBJ1-4, with 9 nucleotides matching TRBD1. The length of the CDR3 is 16 residues. Germline V gives CDR1 GTSNPN, CDR2 SVGIG (reference sequence). With 3 bases clipped from V and 5 bases from J, the junction kept 10 bases outside the gene matches. The CDR3 here is CAWSHSLGQGNEKLFF. The CDR3 nucleotides are TGTGCCTGGAGCCATTCCCTCGGACAGGGGAATGAAAAACTGTTTTTT.

The gene calls are TRBV6-6 and TRBJ1-3, with a possible D match to TRBD1 (6 bases). The CDR3 is made up of 12 amino acids. V was cut by 11 bases and J by 1 base, with 9 bases left in between. Per germline, CDR1 MNHNY and CDR2 SVGAGI (reference sequence). The CDR3 region has the DNA TGTGCCGTCCAGGGGTCTGGAAACACCATATATTTT. Translation gives CAVQGSGNTIYF.

The rearrangement links TRBV7-6 to TRBJ2-6; the D gene is possibly TRBD2 (5 bases). Germline assignment: CDR1 SGHVS and CDR2 FNYEAQ. V lost 5 bases, J lost 4 bases, and 15 bases lay in between. There are 16 residues in the CDR3. In nucleotides, the CDR3 is TGTGCCAGCAGCAAAAAATCACCGGGAGGGGCCAACGTCCTGACTTTC. The encoded protein is CASSKKSPGGANVLTF.